This T cell receptor (beta chain) was sequenced for a study of T cells in Graves' hyperthyroidism and ophthalmopathy. RNA transcripts gave rise to amplified TCR beta CDR3 regions. First-round RT-PCR targeting the TCR CDR3 was performed with the HTBI primer set. One entry per CDR3 protein results from TCRdb running MiXCR on the multiplex PCR reads. The data contain roughly 700,000 distinct CDR3 sequences, 14% of them seen just once; the ten biggest clones take up roughly a tenth. This clonotype was seen repeatedly, ten times or more. Sequencing input: blood. The sequence was collected from a woman between 18 and 29 years old with Graves' hyperthyroidism.

The CDR3 reads CAISGGGNQPQHF. The CDR3 region has the DNA TGTGCCATCAGTGGAGGGGGAAATCAGCCCCAGCATTTT. J is TRBJ1-5 and V is TRBV10-3; perhaps TRBD1 as D (6 bases). Germline V CDR1 and CDR2: ENHRY, SYGVKD. The CDR3 is 13 residues long. V shed 4 bases and J shed 4 bases, with 8 bases lying between them.